This T cell receptor beta chain was retrieved from a study of T cell responses to AZD1222 COVID-19 vaccine. Some clones are missing from TCRdb's copy, which holds only in-frame ones; the method was immunoSEQ multiplex PCR. The data show 100,000 to 150,000 clones, with approximately 88% seen just once and 1.5% to 1.9% held by the top ten. This CDR3 is built from 12 residues. V was clipped by 5 bases and J by 10 bases; unmatched bases: 5. Germline V gene data show CDR1 as MGHDK and CDR2 as SYGVNS. General study findings and limits: The CD4 TCRs associated with vaccination extended across spike and predominated at 160-218 and 743-854.

About this clone: Its antigen is not identified.

The sequencing used peripheral blood, collected on day 0 of AZD1222 vaccination. The sequence came from an adult in good health. V and J are TRBV25-1 and TRBJ1-1; the match to TRBD1 covers 9 bases. The CDR3 is CASSHPGQGAFF. The CDR3 nucleotides read TGTGCCAGCAGTCATCCGGGACAGGGAGCTTTCTTT. Combining the CDR3 with reference TRBV25-1 and TRBJ1-1 gives the whole variable domain EADIYQTPRYLVIGTGKKITLECSQTMGHDKMYWYQQDPGMELHLIHYSYGVNSTEKGDLSSESTVSRIRTEHFPLTLESARPSHTSQYLCASSHPGQGAFFGQGTRLTVV.